The rows below give T cell receptor beta chains drawn from one sample of a study of blood T cell repertoires in COVID-19. Sequenced by immunoSEQ multiplex PCR; TCRdb stores in-frame clones only, minus some. The sample carries 210,000 or so clones, 75% to 90% recorded once. Sequenced: peripheral blood. These receptors all come from a woman between 35 and 50 years old with acute or convalescent COVID-19. Both conserved end residues are part of each CDR3.

V	length	J	CDR3
TRBV5-1	11	TRBJ1-6	CASSPRGPLHF
TRBV7-2	16	TRBJ2-1	CASRGGRRVAYNEQFF
TRBV2	13	TRBJ1-1	CASITGGSTEAFF
TRBV7-8	15	TRBJ1-2	CASSLARTINYGYTF
TRBV4-2	14	TRBJ1-1	CASSRGGGNTEAFF
TRBV3-1/TRBV3-2	15	TRBJ2-1	CASSPSGTSGGEQFF
TRBV4-1	14	TRBJ1-2	CASSQGQGPYGYTF
TRBV19	15	TRBJ2-1	CASSIPFRTVNEQFF
TRBV5-1	14	TRBJ1-1	CASSFRGRATEAFF
TRBV2	15	TRBJ2-5	CASSEDRGVQETQYF
TRBV2	15	TRBJ2-6	CASREQGSGANVLTF
TRBV6-6	15	TRBJ1-2	CASRPDSRSAYGYTF
TRBV6-1	18	TRBJ2-6	CASSDPWTGRSGANVLTF
TRBV5-4	15	TRBJ2-1	CASSYVRGTYNEQFF
TRBV9	13	TRBJ2-3	CASSLGQPDTQYF
TRBV4-1	12	TRBJ2-3	CASSQVGGSQYF
TRBV29-1	11	TRBJ1-1	CSAGVGAEAFF
TRBV19	18	TRBJ1-5	CASSIGRIRGKANQPQHF
TRBV21-1	13	TRBJ1-2	CASSKVQGRGYTF
TRBV19	16	TRBJ1-6	CASSIPHGQVNSPLHF
TRBV6-5	13	TRBJ2-5	CASNDRGSETQYF
TRBV7-9	16	TRBJ2-3	CASPTPLEGGADTQYF
TRBV11-2	17	TRBJ1-6	CASSPRRQGAADSPLHF
TRBV4-1	13	TRBJ1-1	CASSQDLRFEAFF
TRBV12-3/TRBV12-4	13	TRBJ1-1	CANSGGLNTEAFF
TRBV7-2	15	TRBJ2-2	CASRTGSTNTGELFF
TRBV12-5	16	TRBJ2-2	CASGLGQGDFTGELFF
TRBV5-4	19	TRBJ2-3	CASSWQGGLAGGPTDTQYF
TRBV6-5	13	TRBJ1-1	CASSGQGNTEAFF
TRBV24-1	16	TRBJ1-2	CATSDPKGAQGNGYTF
TRBV24-1	15	TRBJ1-1	CATSDGTGEGFRAFF